This T cell receptor (beta chain) was captured by sequencing in a study of PD-1 blockade in classical Hodgkin lymphoma. A remark on this clone: Its antigen is not identified.

Study results and caveats: Healthy donors reportedly exceeded newly diagnosed patients in baseline TCR diversity. Complete responders' baseline diversity resembled that of newly diagnosed patients. Underlying causes for the observed repertoire differences were not defined, possibly disease activity or prior therapy.

TCRdb keeps only in-frame clones here, not all; method: immunoSEQ multiplex PCR. This sample carries about 29,000 clones, 88% of them seen once, and the ten largest clones take 5.5% to 8.5%. Unmatched junction bases numbered 13, after V lost 4 bases and J lost 6 bases. In germline, CDR1 is MNHNS, CDR2 SASEGT. This CDR3 comprises 16 residues. All the patients suffered relapse after autologous stem cell transplantation, and brentuximab vedotin exposure differed. Thawed PBMCs supplied CD8+ T cells via magnetic negative selection. The TCR originated in a human donor with classical Hodgkin lymphoma. Source: CD8+ T cells from blood, taken at baseline. The chain is built from TRBV6-1 and TRBJ2-7; 9 bases map to TRBD1. In DNA, the CDR3 is TGTGCCAGCAGTGGGCGGACAGGGGTAGCGGTTGGCGAGCAGTACTTC. This encodes CASSGRTGVAVGEQYF.